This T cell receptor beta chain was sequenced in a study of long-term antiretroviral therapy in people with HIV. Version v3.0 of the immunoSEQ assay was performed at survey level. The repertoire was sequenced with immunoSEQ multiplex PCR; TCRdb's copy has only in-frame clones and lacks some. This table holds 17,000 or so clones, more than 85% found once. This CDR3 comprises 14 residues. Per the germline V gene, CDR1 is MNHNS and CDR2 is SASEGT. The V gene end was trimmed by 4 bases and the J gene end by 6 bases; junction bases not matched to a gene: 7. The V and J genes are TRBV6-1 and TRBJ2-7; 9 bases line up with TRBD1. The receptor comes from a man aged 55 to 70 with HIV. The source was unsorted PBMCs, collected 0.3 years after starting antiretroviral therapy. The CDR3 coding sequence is TGTGCCAGCAGTGTCCTGGGACAGGGAAGCGAGCAGTACTTC. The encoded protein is CASSVLGQGSEQYF.